This T cell receptor beta chain is from a study of T cells in tumors after PD-1 blockade. Germline assignment: CDR1 LNHDA and CDR2 SQIVND (reference sequence). This CDR3 region has 13 residues. V lost 5 bases, J lost 3 bases, and 11 bases lay in between. The data were produced by immunoSEQ multiplex PCR, yet TCRdb's version contains in-frame clones alone and is incomplete. The data show approximately 47,000 clones, around 85% seen once. The receptor was isolated from a human donor with advanced basal cell or squamous cell carcinoma (not recorded which). The genes are TRBV19 and TRBJ2-7; unclear D gene. Source: PBMCs, taken before anti-PD-1 therapy. CDR3: CASSRGSYYEQYF. The CDR3 DNA is TGTGCCAGTAGTCGAGGATCCTACTACGAGCAGTACTTC.